This is a list of T cell receptor beta chains from one sample in a study of technical replicates of blood from a few donors. Method: immunoSEQ multiplex PCR; TCRdb's copy keeps in-frame clones and lacks some. This table holds fewer than 85,000 clones, approximately 90% found once. Material for sequencing was PBMCs. Source of these receptors: a human donor in good health. Some clones in this sample may be carry-over from other donors' samples. CDR3s include the opening cysteine and the closing phenylalanine or tryptophan. The D gene is left open where the match is weak. Expanded clones are given a class, and other clones once, few, many or no size at all.

v_call	j_call	clone_size	d_call	cdr3_nt	cdr3_aa
TRBV13	TRBJ1-1	.	TRBD1	TGTGCCAGCAGCAGAGGGACAGGGGGCGGCACTGAAGCTTTCTTT	CASSRGTGGGTEAFF
TRBV6-6	TRBJ1-6	.	.	TGTGCCAGCACTCCCGGGGGGGTTACTAATTCACCCCTCCACTTT	CASTPGGVTNSPLHF
TRBV20-1	TRBJ2-5	.	.	TGCAGTGCTAGACGAGAGACCCAGTACTTC	CSARRETQYF
TRBV5-6	TRBJ2-5	.	.	TGTGCCAGCAGCCCAATTTCGGGCCAAGAGACCCAGTACTTC	CASSPISGQETQYF
TRBV2	TRBJ1-1	few	.	TGTGCCAGCAGTCTTGGGGGGTCGAACACTGAAGCTTTCTTT	CASSLGGSNTEAFF
TRBV19	TRBJ2-2	once	TRBD1	TGTGCCAGTAGTTCAGCGACAGGGCGACTCGGGGAGCTGTTTTTT	CASSSATGRLGELFF
TRBV7-9	TRBJ1-6	.	TRBD1	TGTGCCAGCAGCACAGAGGGGGCCAAGAATTCACCCCTCCACTTT	CASSTEGAKNSPLHF
TRBV7-8	TRBJ2-7	.	.	TGTGCCAGCAGCTTAGGGGCGTCCCCGCCTGGGCAGTACTTC	CASSLGASPPGQYF
TRBV5-1	TRBJ2-1	.	TRBD1	TGCGCCAGTACCCAACAGGCGACAGGGTACTACAATGAGCAGTTCTTC	CASTQQATGYYNEQFF
TRBV9	TRBJ2-7	.	.	TGTGCCAGCAGCGTAGGTAGAGAAACCAGGTACGAGCAGTACTTC	CASSVGRETRYEQYF
TRBV7-6	TRBJ2-1	.	TRBD1	TGTGCCAGCAGCATCTCTACCCGGACAGGGGTATACAATGAGCAGTTCTTC	CASSISTRTGVYNEQFF
TRBV29-1	TRBJ1-4	.	TRBD1	TGCAGCGTAGCCCTTAGCCGGGACAGGGGCTCAACTAATGAAAAACTGTTTTTT	CSVALSRDRGSTNEKLFF
TRBV7-8	TRBJ2-3	.	TRBD1	TGTGCCAGCGGCAGGGACAGGGTTATGGCAGATACGCAGTATTTT	CASGRDRVMADTQYF